This TCR beta chain stems from a study of technical replicates of blood from several donors. Profiled with immunoSEQ multiplex PCR; TCRdb holds only in-frame clones, not every one. Here the sample spans approximately 14,000 clones, roughly 83% being singletons. The sequence was collected from a human donor in good health. The sequenced material came from PBMCs.

Written as DNA, the CDR3 is TGTGCCTGGAGTAGTAGCGGCCTCTACAATGAGCAGTTCTTC. Protein: CAWSSSGLYNEQFF. The chain has TRBV30 and TRBJ2-1; D is perhaps TRBD2 (6 bases). V lost 2 bases, J lost 3 bases, and 11 bases lay in between. The CDR3 length is 14 residues. The germline CDR1 and CDR2 sequences are GTSNPN and SVGIG (reference sequence).